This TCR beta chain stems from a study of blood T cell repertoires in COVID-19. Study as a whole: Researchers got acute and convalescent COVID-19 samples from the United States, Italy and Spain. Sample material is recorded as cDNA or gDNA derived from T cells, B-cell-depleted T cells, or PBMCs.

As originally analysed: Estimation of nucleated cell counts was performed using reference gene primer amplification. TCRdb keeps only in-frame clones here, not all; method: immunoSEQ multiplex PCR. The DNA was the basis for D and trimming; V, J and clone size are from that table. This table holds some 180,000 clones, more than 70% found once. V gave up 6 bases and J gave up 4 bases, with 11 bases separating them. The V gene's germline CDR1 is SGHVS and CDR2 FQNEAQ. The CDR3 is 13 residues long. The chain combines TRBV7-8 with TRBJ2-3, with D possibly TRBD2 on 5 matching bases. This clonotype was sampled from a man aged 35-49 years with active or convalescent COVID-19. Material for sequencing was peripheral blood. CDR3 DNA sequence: TGTGCCAGCAGAAAGAGGGATCCAGATACGCAGTATTTT. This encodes CASRKRDPDTQYF.